These 23 T cell receptor beta chains came from one sample sequenced in a study of CD8+ T cells in alopecia areata. RNA extraction and reverse transcription yielded cDNA as sequencing template. Assay: immunoSEQ multiplex PCR; the TCRdb copy retains only in-frame clones and omits some. The table includes approximately 280,000 clones, 58% detected once. Treatment indicated: oral pan-JAK inhibitor, 5-10 mg twice daily. The source was CD4+ T cells sorted from blood, collected at week 24, from a patient treated with tofacitinib. The receptors derive from a human donor with alopecia areata.

This chain links TRBV27 with TRBJ2-1; the match to TRBD1 covers 8 bases. The CDR3 loop spans 17 amino acids. CDR1 is MNHEY and CDR2 is SMNVEV in the germline V gene (reference sequence). V lost 2 bases, J lost 4 bases, and 10 bases stayed unmatched. In DNA form, the CDR3 reads TGTGCCAGCAGTTTACGACCGGGACAGGCCACTTACAATGAGCAGTTCTTC. Translation: CASSLRPGQATYNEQFF.

V is TRBV14 and J is TRBJ2-7; 8 nucleotides match TRBD1. Germline CDR1 and CDR2: SGHDN and FVKESK. J was trimmed by 0 bases and V by 4 bases; bases with no gene match: 11. The CDR3 runs to 17 residues. DNA of the CDR3: TGTGCCAGCAGCCGCAGGAGCCAGGGGGCAAACTCCTACGAGCAGTACTTC. This sequence encodes CASSRRSQGANSYEQYF.

In its sample, this clone was seen a few times. The chain combines TRBV29-1 with TRBJ2-6; the D gene is possibly TRBD1 (5 bases). CDR3 size: 15 residues. Germline CDR1 SQVTM, CDR2 ANQGSEA. V dropped 4 bases and J dropped 0 bases, with 10 bases sitting between them. The CDR3: CSVGVRVSGANVLTF. The CDR3 DNA reads as TGCAGCGTTGGGGTCAGGGTCTCTGGGGCCAACGTCCTGACTTTC.

The genes are TRBV6-1 and TRBJ2-5, with TRBD1 matching over 7 bases. Looked up from germline, CDR1 is MNHNS and CDR2 is SASEGT. Germline trimming cut 3 bases from V and 3 bases from J; bases unmatched to any gene: 1. The CDR3 loop spans 13 amino acids. The CDR3: CASSEGTEETQYF. The CDR3 DNA follows: TGTGCCAGCAGTGAGGGGACAGAAGAGACCCAGTACTTC.

The V and J genes are TRBV2 and TRBJ2-7; no clear D gene. V dropped 7 bases and J dropped 3 bases, with 16 bases sitting between them. Germline V lookup: CDR1 SNHLY, CDR2 FYNNEI. This CDR3 has 14 amino acids. This CDR3 reads CASTRAKKGYEQYF. CDR3 DNA: TGTGCCAGCACTCGAGCGAAAAAAGGCTACGAGCAGTACTTC.

The chain couples TRBV15 to TRBJ1-6, with 8 nucleotides matching TRBD1. The CDR3 loop spans 14 amino acids. V was clipped by 7 bases and J by 11 bases; unmatched bases: 10. Germline assignment: CDR1 LNHNV and CDR2 YYDKDF (reference sequence). DNA for the CDR3: TGTGCCACCACCTACGACAGGGGAAATCCACCCCTCCACTTT. Protein product: CATTYDRGNPPLHF.

CDR3 residues: CASSLDRDREGGQNQPQHF. Written as DNA, the CDR3 is TGTGCCAGTAGCCTTGACCGGGACAGAGAGGGGGGGCAGAATCAGCCCCAGCATTTT. The genes are TRBV19 and TRBJ1-5, with 7 nucleotides matching TRBD1. Germline V gene data show CDR1 as LNHDA and CDR2 as SQIVND (reference sequence). The junction had 21 bases not matched to a gene; V was cut back by 6 bases and J by 4 bases. The CDR3 has 19 residues. The complete variable domain, with remaining parts taken from reference TRBV19 and TRBJ1-5, reads DGGITQSPKYLFRKEGQNVTLSCEQNLNHDAMYWYRQDPGQGLRLIYYSQIVNDFQKGDIAEGYSVSREKKESFPLTVTSAQKNPTAFYLCASSLDRDREGGQNQPQHFGDGTRLSIL.

V and J are TRBV25-1 and TRBJ2-1, with D possibly called TRBD1 or TRBD2 (5 bases each). V was cut by 4 bases and J by 1 base, with 14 bases left in between. This CDR3 is 16 amino acids long. CDR1 MGHDK and CDR2 SYGVNS come from the germline V gene. DNA of the CDR3: TGTGCCAGCAGTGGGCAGGGTTGGGGGTCCTACAATGAGCAGTTCTTC. It codes for CASSGQGWGSYNEQFF.

The J gene is TRBJ2-7, the V gene TRBV7-9; tentatively, D is TRBD1 (6 bases). The CDR3 has 13 amino acids. Trimming shortened V by 3 bases and J by 7 bases, and 13 bases separated the two germline ends. Germline V gene data show CDR1 as SEHNR and CDR2 as FQNEAQ (reference sequence). The DNA for the CDR3 is TGTGCCAGCAGCTTCCCATCAGGGGTTGAGCAGTACTTC. It encodes CASSFPSGVEQYF.

About this clone itself: Other DNA sequences in the same sample also yield this CDR3. The V call is TRBV5-1, the J call TRBJ2-7; 8 positions agree with TRBD1. The CDR3 covers 14 residues. With 0 bases clipped from V and 4 bases from J, the junction kept 3 bases outside the gene matches. Germline CDR1 and CDR2: SGHRS and YFSETQ. The CDR3 region has the DNA TGCGCCAGCAGCTTGGGACAGGGGTCGTACGAGCAGTACTTC. It encodes CASSLGQGSYEQYF.

Only a few counts were recorded for this clone. The chain carries TRBV7-9 and TRBJ1-1, with no clear D. Trimming took 3 bases from V and 5 from J, leaving 4 bases between them. This CDR3 is 11 amino acids long. Germline V gene data show CDR1 as SEHNR and CDR2 as FQNEAQ (reference sequence). The CDR3 nucleotides are TGTGCCAGCAGCTTGAGTACTGAAGCTTTCTTT. This gives the protein CASSLSTEAFF. The complete variable domain, with remaining parts taken from reference TRBV7-9 and TRBJ1-1, reads DTGVSQNPRHKITKRGQNVTFRCDPISEHNRLYWYRQTLGQGPEFLTYFQNEAQLEKSRLLSDRFSAERPKGSFSTLEIQRTEQGDSAMYLCASSLSTEAFFGQGTRLTVV.

J is TRBJ2-1 and V is TRBV20-1, with unresolved D. V was cut by 4 bases and J by 1 base, with 2 bases left in between. This CDR3 is built from 11 residues. Germline values: CDR1 DFQATT, CDR2 SNEGSKA (reference sequence). CDR3 nucleotide sequence: TGCAGTGCTAAATCCTACAATGAGCAGTTCTTC. The encoded protein is CSAKSYNEQFF.

This sequence joins TRBV2 and TRBJ1-5; 7 bases line up with TRBD1. CDR3 length: 14 amino acids. CDR1 and CDR2 (germline): SNHLY, FYNNEI. J was trimmed by 0 bases and V by 5 bases; bases with no gene match: 1. CDR3 sequence reads: CASSRQGSNQPQHF. CDR3 nucleotide sequence: TGTGCCAGCAGTCGACAGGGTAGCAATCAGCCCCAGCATTTT.

The chain is built from TRBV6-5 and TRBJ2-5, with D unclear. CDR1 and CDR2 (germline): MNHEY, SVGAGI. This CDR3 comprises 12 residues. V dropped 6 bases and J dropped 3 bases, with 8 bases sitting between them. CDR3 bases: TGTGCCAGCAGACGGACGGAAGAGACCCAGTACTTC. Amino acids: CASRRTEETQYF.

The table lists this clone with a few counts. The V call is TRBV19, the J call TRBJ2-6; no definite D call. Germline V lookup: CDR1 LNHDA, CDR2 SQIVND (reference sequence). The CDR3 consists of 15 residues. V lost 4 bases to trimming and J lost 0 bases, with 7 bases between them. CDR3 nucleotides: TGTGCCAGTAGTAACCCAAGCTCTGGGGCCAACGTCCTGACTTTC. Its translation is CASSNPSSGANVLTF. Full variable domain (missing parts from reference TRBV19 and TRBJ2-6): DGGITQSPKYLFRKEGQNVTLSCEQNLNHDAMYWYRQDPGQGLRLIYYSQIVNDFQKGDIAEGYSVSREKKESFPLTVTSAQKNPTAFYLCASSNPSSGANVLTFGAGSRLTVL.

This clone was counted a few times. The J gene is TRBJ1-6, the V gene TRBV29-1; the D is unclear. Germline V gene lookup returns CDR1 SQVTM and CDR2 ANQGSEA. Trimming took off 4 bases at V and 9 bases at J, with 13 bases between the two ends. The length of the CDR3 is 13 residues. For the CDR3, the DNA is TGCAGCGTTGCTTCATCGGTGGGTTCACCCCTCCACTTT. As protein: CSVASSVGSPLHF.

The V call is TRBV7-2, the J call TRBJ2-5; possible D gene TRBD2, 5 bases. This CDR3 comprises 11 residues. Germline V gives CDR1 SGHTA, CDR2 FQGNSA. Trimming took off 8 bases at V and 5 bases at J, with 9 bases between the two ends. In DNA, the CDR3 is TGTGCCAGCCAGCGGTCGGAGACCCAGTACTTC. This codes for CASQRSETQYF.

The rearrangement joins TRBV9 to TRBJ2-2; unclear D gene. The CDR3 sequence is 15 residues long. Germline loops: CDR1 SGDLS, CDR2 YYNGEE. Trimming removed 1 base at V and 2 bases at J, with 9 bases between. Here the CDR3 DNA reads TGTGCCAGCAGCGTATATGTGGGTAACACCGGGGAGCTGTTTTTT. It yields the protein CASSVYVGNTGELFF.

This chain connects TRBV13 to TRBJ2-1; D remains unclear. The CDR3 extends over 16 amino acids. Germline V gene sequence: CDR1 PRHDT, CDR2 FYEKMQ (reference sequence). V lost 5 bases to trimming and J lost 4 bases, with 18 bases between them. The CDR3 DNA is TGTGCCAGCAGCCCCCTCGTCCTAGGCCCGTACAATGAGCAGTTCTTC. Translated, it gives CASSPLVLGPYNEQFF. Supplemented by reference TRBV13 and TRBJ2-1, the full variable domain reads AAGVIQSPRHLIKEKRETATLKCYPIPRHDTVYWYQQGPGQDPQFLISFYEKMQSDKGSIPDRFSAQQFSDYHSELNMSSLELGDSALYFCASSPLVLGPYNEQFFGPGTRLTVL.

This clone has just a few counts. V is TRBV7-2 and J is TRBJ2-5, with a tentative D call TRBD2 (5 bases). This CDR3 has 14 amino acids. CDR1 and CDR2 from the germline V gene are SGHTA and FQGNSA. Trimming stripped 0 bases from V and 4 bases from J, with 9 bases between. In DNA form, the CDR3 reads TGTGCCAGCAGCTTAGCTTCTAGCAGAGAGACCCAGTACTTC. As protein: CASSLASSRETQYF.

The chain recombines TRBV29-1 with TRBJ2-5, with D unresolved. Germline V gene sequence: CDR1 SQVTM, CDR2 ANQGSEA. This CDR3 region has 10 residues. V lost 7 bases to trimming and J lost 5 bases, with 8 bases between them. CDR3 DNA: TGCAGCGCCGGAAGGGAGACCCAGTACTTC. It specifies CSAGRETQYF.

The chain uses TRBV25-1 and TRBJ2-1; maybe TRBD1 (5 bases). CDR3 length equals 12 residues. Trimming removed 5 bases at V and 11 bases at J, with 13 bases between. Germline V gene lookup returns CDR1 MGHDK and CDR2 SYGVNS. CDR3: CASSPDRTKQFF. CDR3 DNA: TGTGCCAGCAGTCCCGACAGAACAAAGCAGTTCTTC.

This clone has a handful of counts. This chain links TRBV4-3 with TRBJ2-5; a possible D gene is TRBD2 (6 bases). Deletions cut 0 bases from V and 4 bases from J, with 12 bases between. Per the germline V gene, CDR1 is LGHNA and CDR2 is YSLEER. The CDR3 has 15 residues. The CDR3 DNA follows: TGCGCCAGCAGCCAAGATCGGCGGGGTGCAGAGACCCAGTACTTC. This sequence encodes CASSQDRRGAETQYF.